This T cell receptor (beta chain) was obtained from a study of blood T cell repertoires in COVID-19. The Seattle site enrolled patients during active infection and followed them longitudinally. The assay was immunoSEQ multiplex PCR, and TCRdb's table has in-frame clones only and misses some. The sample lists about 150,000 clones, about 85% occurring once. This TCR was recovered from a man between 60 and 70 years old with COVID-19, enrolled during active disease. Material: peripheral blood.

The CDR3 loop reads CASSRTIGRSSYNEQFF. Written as DNA, the CDR3 is TGTGCCAGCAGCAGAACTATAGGAAGGAGCTCCTACAATGAGCAGTTCTTC. This chain uses TRBV7-3 with TRBJ2-1; D is ambiguous. Germline assignment: CDR1 SGHTA and CDR2 FQGTGA. This CDR3 has 17 amino acids. V lost 5 bases, J lost 0 bases, and 17 bases lay in between.